The 27 T cell receptor beta chains below come from one sample, sequenced in a study of shared clonotypes between healthy human individuals. Using immunoSEQ multiplex PCR, the repertoire was profiled, and TCRdb retains in-frame clones only, with some absent. The data hold about 2,500,000 clones, with more than 80% observed a single time. Sample: naive CD4+ T cells sorted from blood. The subset denotes: CD45RA+ positively selected. These receptors were taken from a young man in good health.

The gene calls are TRBV5-1 and TRBJ1-6; tentatively, D is TRBD1 (5 bases). Germline CDR1 SGHRS, CDR2 YFSETQ. Trimming pared 3 bases from V and 9 bases from J, leaving 10 bases between. The CDR3 has 13 amino acids. CDR3 residues: CASSSGISSPLHF. The CDR3 DNA sequence: TGCGCCAGCAGCTCAGGGATTAGTTCACCCCTCCACTTT.

The rearrangement joins TRBV28 to TRBJ2-5; D remains ambiguous. The CDR3 length is 14 residues. V was shortened by 2 bases and J by 4 bases, with 11 bases between the two germline ends. Looked up from germline, CDR1 is MDHEN and CDR2 is SYDVKM. The CDR3 here is CASSLDRVGETQYF. The CDR3 DNA reads TGTGCCAGCAGTTTAGACCGCGTAGGAGAGACCCAGTACTTC.

The chain uses TRBV5-1 and TRBJ2-5; perhaps D is TRBD1 or TRBD2 (5 bases each). Germline CDR1 reads SGHRS; CDR2 reads YFSETQ. The V gene lost 1 base and the J gene lost 4 bases, with 11 bases spanning the gap. CDR3 length: 14 residues. CDR3 residues: CASSLPGPGETQYF. The CDR3 region has the DNA TGCGCCAGCAGCTTGCCGGGGCCTGGAGAGACCCAGTACTTC.

This clone was detected only a few times. The sample has other DNA sequences that encode this CDR3 too. V gene TRBV5-1 combines with J gene TRBJ1-2, with D maybe TRBD1 (5 bases). CDR1 is SGHRS, CDR2 YFSETQ, per germline. This CDR3 region has 13 residues. V was trimmed by 0 bases and J by 4 bases, leaving 7 bases between them. The CDR3 DNA reads as TGCGCCAGCAGCTTGGACGGGGCCTATGGCTACACCTTC. Amino acids: CASSLDGAYGYTF.

This clone came up once. This chain links TRBV6-6 with TRBJ2-2; D not certain. Germline values: CDR1 MNHNY, CDR2 SVGAGI (reference sequence). The V end was cut by 5 bases, the J end by 1 base, with 11 bases between. The CDR3 sequence is 15 residues long. Here the CDR3 reads CASSPSGQNTGELFF. The CDR3 DNA follows: TGTGCCAGCAGTCCCTCTGGGCAGAACACCGGGGAGCTGTTTTTT.

This rearrangement joins TRBV18 to TRBJ1-4, with D unresolved. The ends were cut back, 2 bases at V and 0 bases at J, with 16 bases in the middle. The CDR3 spans 18 residues. Germline values: CDR1 KGHSH, CDR2 LQKENI. The CDR3 loop reads CASSPAAGVSPTNEKLFF. The CDR3 DNA is TGTGCCAGCTCACCAGCGGCCGGCGTCTCACCAACTAATGAAAAACTGTTTTTT.

The chain joins TRBV6-6 to TRBJ2-1; TRBD2 might be the D (5 bases). The CDR3 has 14 amino acids. Trimming left V 4 bases short and J 5 bases short, with 12 bases between. Germline-derived CDR1 and CDR2 are MNHNY and SVGAGI (reference sequence). CDR3 in DNA: TGTGCCAGCAGTTCCTGGGCGGGCCACAATGAGCAGTTCTTC. It is translated as CASSSWAGHNEQFF.

This sequence joins TRBV10-3 and TRBJ2-2, with D possibly being TRBD2 (5 bases). This CDR3 has 18 amino acids. The V and J ends lost 6 bases and 0 bases respectively, with 20 bases between them. CDR1 is ENHRY and CDR2 is SYGVKD in the germline V gene. The chain's CDR3 is CAISISVGVLANTGELFF. The DNA for the CDR3 is TGTGCCATCAGCATCTCCGTCGGGGTCCTCGCGAACACCGGGGAGCTGTTTTTT.

The rearrangement uses TRBV9 and TRBJ2-7, with 11 bases matching TRBD2. The germline gives CDR1 SGDLS, CDR2 YYNGEE. With V trimmed by 4 bases and J by 3 bases, 6 bases remained unmatched. The CDR3 is made up of 15 amino acids. CDR3 sequence reads: CASSPAGTSGYEQYF. The CDR3 DNA sequence: TGTGCCAGCAGCCCAGCAGGGACTAGCGGCTACGAGCAGTACTTC.

This chain links TRBV10-2 with TRBJ1-5, with D possibly TRBD1 on 5 matching bases. Germline values: CDR1 WSHSY, CDR2 SAAADI. V was shortened by 6 bases and J by 0 bases, with 15 bases between the two germline ends. The CDR3 runs to 16 residues. The CDR3 coding sequence is TGCGCCAGCAGAAGAGACAGTTTCTATAGCAATCAGCCCCAGCATTTT. Encoded protein: CASRRDSFYSNQPQHF.

This rearrangement joins TRBV27 to TRBJ1-1; D not resolved. V shed 5 bases and J shed 1 base, with 14 bases lying between them. Per germline, CDR1 MNHEY and CDR2 SMNVEV (reference sequence). The CDR3 consists of 15 residues. CDR3 in amino acids: CASSPVRLRNTEAFF. For the CDR3, the DNA is TGTGCCAGCAGTCCCGTTCGGCTGAGGAACACTGAAGCTTTCTTT.

In regard to this clone: One end of the junction fails to match germline, which may point to a read error. The chain has TRBV6-5 and TRBJ1-4; weak D call: TRBD1 (5 bases). Germline V gene lookup returns CDR1 MNHEY and CDR2 SVGAGI. This CDR3 spans 13 amino acids. The CDR3, as DNA: TGTGCCAGCAATTACTCCGGGGGTGAAAAACTGTTTTTT. Translated, it gives CASNYSGGEKLFF.

This clone has a single count. This chain connects TRBV5-1 to TRBJ2-3; D gene unclear. CDR3 length: 14 amino acids. Trimming took off 5 bases at V and 1 base at J, with 11 bases between the two ends. Germline CDR1 and CDR2: SGHRS and YFSETQ. CDR3: CASRIADRTDTQYF. The CDR3 DNA is TGCGCCAGCAGGATCGCGGATCGCACAGATACGCAGTATTTT.

The chain carries TRBV7-9 and TRBJ1-5, with 9 bases identical to TRBD1. This CDR3 has 15 residues. J gave up 3 bases and V 4 bases, and 4 bases lay outside the gene matches. Germline assignment: CDR1 SEHNR and CDR2 FQNEAQ (reference sequence). CDR3: CASSSDRGVNQPQHF. The CDR3 DNA is TGTGCCAGCAGCTCTGACAGGGGGGTCAATCAGCCCCAGCATTTT.

As concerns this clone: This sample includes further DNA sequences coding for the same CDR3. The CDR3 spells CASSSSGVGETQYF. CDR3 sequence (DNA): TGTGCCAGCAGTTCGAGCGGGGTGGGGGAGACCCAGTACTTC. The V and J genes are TRBV7-3 and TRBJ2-5; TRBD2 matches 7 bases. The CDR3 sequence is 14 residues long. Trimming removed 6 bases from V and 5 bases from J; junction bases left unmatched: 9. Germline CDR1 and CDR2: SGHTA and FQGTGA.

CDR3 in amino acids: CASRNTGTGYYNEQFF. In DNA form, the CDR3 reads TGTGCCAGCAGGAACACCGGGACAGGGTACTACAATGAGCAGTTCTTC. The chain recombines TRBV2 with TRBJ2-1, with TRBD1 identical over 9 bases. With 6 bases clipped from V and 3 bases from J, the junction kept 9 bases outside the gene matches. Germline loops: CDR1 SNHLY, CDR2 FYNNEI. This CDR3 comprises 16 residues. Full variable domain (outside the CDR3, taken from reference TRBV2 and TRBJ2-1): EPEVTQTPSHQVTQMGQEVILRCVPISNHLYFYWYRQILGQKVEFLVSFYNNEISEKSEIFDDQFSVERPDGSNFTLKIRSTKLEDSAMYFCASRNTGTGYYNEQFFGPGTRLTVL.

This rearrangement joins TRBV29-1 to TRBJ2-7, with D perhaps TRBD2 (6 bases). V was clipped by 6 bases and J by 5 bases, with 23 bases between them. The CDR3 length is 15 residues. The V gene's germline CDR1 is SQVTM and CDR2 ANQGSEA. The CDR3 spells CSVRSWDSRGDEQYF. The CDR3 DNA follows: TGCAGCGTGCGAAGCTGGGACTCCCGCGGCGACGAGCAGTACTTC.

In regard to this clone: The same CDR3 can be traced to other DNA sequences in this sample. CDR3 residues: CASSPDRPYEQYF. CDR3 coding DNA: TGTGCCAGCTCACCAGACCGACCCTACGAGCAGTACTTC. This chain uses TRBV18 with TRBJ2-7; D call uncertain. Germline values: CDR1 KGHSH, CDR2 LQKENI. V lost 2 bases and J lost 2, with 7 bases in between. This CDR3 region has 13 residues.

As for this clone: A read error may produce the germline difference seen at one junction end. The V and J genes are TRBV14 and TRBJ2-7, with 7 bases identical to TRBD1. The germline CDR1 and CDR2 sequences are SGHDN and FVKESK. CDR3 length equals 16 residues. The CDR3 sequence is CASGQVTGKVSYEQYF. DNA for the CDR3: TGTGCCAGCGGCCAAGTGACAGGGAAGGTGTCCTACGAGCAGTACTTC.

J is TRBJ2-1 and V is TRBV4-1; 8 nucleotides align to TRBD1. With V trimmed by 0 bases and J by 10 bases, 2 bases remained unmatched. This CDR3 spans 13 amino acids. Germline V lookup: CDR1 MGHRA, CDR2 YSYEKL. The CDR3 here is CASSQDQGAEQFF. CDR3 DNA sequence: TGCGCCAGCAGCCAAGATCAGGGGGCCGAGCAGTTCTTC.

The chain is built from TRBV11-2 and TRBJ2-7, with TRBD2 as a possible D gene (5 bases). Germline V lookup: CDR1 SGHAT, CDR2 FQNNGV. The CDR3 is made up of 11 amino acids. With 4 bases removed from V and 7 bases from J, the gap between germline ends came to 8 bases. In DNA form, the CDR3 reads TGTGCCAGCAGCTCCCTAGCTGAGCAGTACTTC. Translating it yields CASSSLAEQYF.

The chain links TRBV19 to TRBJ2-1; D might be TRBD1 (5 bases). V was shortened by 7 bases and J by 4 bases, with 8 bases between the two germline ends. Germline V gives CDR1 LNHDA, CDR2 SQIVND (reference sequence). There are 12 residues in the CDR3. The CDR3: CASKGRYNEQFF. The CDR3 DNA follows: TGTGCCAGTAAGGGGCGGTACAATGAGCAGTTCTTC.

The V call is TRBV2, the J call TRBJ2-5, with a tentative D call TRBD1 (5 bases). There are 15 residues in the CDR3. CDR1 SNHLY and CDR2 FYNNEI come from the germline V gene. Trimming removed 7 bases from V and 4 bases from J, with 19 bases in between. In nucleotides, the CDR3 is TGTGCCAGCACCCAGGGTGCAGGGTGGATAGAGACCCAGTACTTC. Protein: CASTQGAGWIETQYF.

The rearrangement links TRBV6-6 to TRBJ2-7; 9 nucleotides match TRBD2. Germline V gene sequence: CDR1 MNHNY, CDR2 SVGAGI (reference sequence). Germline trimming cut 4 bases from V and 0 bases from J; bases unmatched to any gene: 1. CDR3 length equals 14 residues. CDR3: CASSLAGDSYEQYF. As DNA, the CDR3 is TGTGCCAGCAGTTTAGCGGGAGACTCCTACGAGCAGTACTTC.

The V and J genes are TRBV28 and TRBJ2-7; D is possibly TRBD1 (8 bases). Germline V gives CDR1 MDHEN, CDR2 SYDVKM. The CDR3 spans 14 residues. Trimming removed 6 bases from V and 6 bases from J, with 18 bases in between. Here the CDR3 reads CASSKSDREGEQYF. The CDR3 bases are TGTGCCAGCAGCAAATCGGACAGGGAGGGCGAGCAGTACTTC.

This clone was observed a few times. The rearrangement uses TRBV4-1 and TRBJ1-4; D gene uncertain. The CDR3 consists of 14 residues. Trimming stripped 1 base from V and 4 bases from J, with 7 bases between. Germline assignment: CDR1 MGHRA and CDR2 YSYEKL. The CDR3: CASSQGPFNEKLFF. DNA of the CDR3: TGCGCCAGCAGCCAAGGACCTTTTAATGAAAAACTGTTTTTT.

The genes are TRBV5-4 and TRBJ2-7; D uncertain. CDR3 length: 15 amino acids. CDR1 and CDR2 from the germline V gene are SGHNT and YYREEE (reference sequence). V lost 3 bases and J 4 bases, leaving 17 bases between the germline ends. In DNA form, the CDR3 reads TGTGCCAGCAGCTCGGCTCTCAGCGTGGGTTACGAGCAGTACTTC. Its translation: CASSSALSVGYEQYF.